This TCR beta chain was sequenced during a study of vaccination and CD4 T cells after COVID-19. About the study: Typically, post-vaccine samples were obtained a median 72 days after dose two, within a range of 14 to 241. Study-wide points: SARS-CoV-2-reactive clonotypes showed a nonsignificant median rise from about 20 to 38.

This CDR3 is built from 14 residues. V lost 11 bases to trimming and J lost 5 bases, with 21 bases between them. Looked up from germline, CDR1 is ENHRY and CDR2 is SYGVKD. The treatment was: approximately 9-day PBMC culture with coronavirus spike peptide pools or control peptides (ViraFEST assay). About this clonotype itself: What it binds is unknown.

At the Johns Hopkins FTIC core, DNA taken from cultured CD4+ T cells was sequenced by way of the Oncomine TCR Beta short-read assay. In this case, cultured CD4+ T cells provided the extracted genomic DNA. MiXCR, applied by TCRdb to the PCR reads, yields one record per CDR3 protein. The table shows more than 9,000 distinct CDR3 sequences, with just over 60% occurring only once. The source of this sequence is a human donor who had recovered from COVID-19. Sequencing used CD4+ T cells from blood, cultured in vitro. The chain recombines TRBV10-3 with TRBJ1-2, with D uncertain. The CDR3 coding sequence is TGTGCCGCCCAGTTAACAGCGGGCGGGTATGGCTACACCTTC. This codes for CAAQLTAGGYGYTF.